This T cell receptor beta chain was recovered during a study of OX40 agonist ivuxolimab in advanced cancers. Broader study findings: Among the lowest peripheral clonal expansion occurred in 0.1-3.0 mg/kg partial responders.

On this clone: Antigen: not known.

The germline V gene encodes CDR1 SGHAT and CDR2 FQNNGV. V was shortened by 1 base and J by 4 bases, with 9 bases between the two germline ends. The CDR3 has 14 residues. Repertoires were generated with immunoSEQ multiplex PCR, while TCRdb's copy carries only in-frame clones and drops some. The table has about 87,000 clones, about 86% seen once. The chain has TRBV11-2 and TRBJ2-3; D unclear. The specimen comprised CD4+ or CD8+ T cells sorted from blood, sampled in a trial of the OX40 agonist ivuxolimab. This TCR was sampled from an adult with an advanced solid tumor such as melanoma, head and neck, liver or kidney cancer. The CDR3 protein is CASSLALDSDTQYF. As DNA, the CDR3 is TGTGCCAGCAGCTTAGCGTTAGATTCAGATACGCAGTATTTT.